Sequencing of this T cell receptor (beta chain) was carried out in a study of blood T cell repertoires in COVID-19. Turning to the study itself: There were acute and convalescent COVID-19 samples, and they came from the United States, Italy and Spain. Nucleic acid was either cDNA or gDNA, and it came from T cells, B-cell-depleted T cells, or PBMCs.

This clone appeared once. Germline V gives CDR1 MNHNS, CDR2 SASEGT. This CDR3 has 17 residues. V was clipped by 1 base and J by 4 bases, with 19 bases between them. Original handling: The assay estimated nucleated cells by amplifying reference gene primers. Libraries were prepared by immunoSEQ multiplex PCR; TCRdb keeps only in-frame clonotypes and omits some of them. V and J calls and clone size come straight from that table; D and trimming were deduced from the DNA. Seen here are roughly 53,000 clones, around 89% observed once, and the top ten hold over 1.5%. The sample consisted of peripheral blood. This receptor was taken from a man in his fifties or sixties with acute or convalescent COVID-19. V gene TRBV6-1 combines with J gene TRBJ1-2, with no clear D. The CDR3 loop is CASSEGFGTASGYGYTF. DNA for the CDR3: TGTGCCAGCAGTGAAGGATTTGGAACAGCAAGTGGCTATGGCTACACCTTC.